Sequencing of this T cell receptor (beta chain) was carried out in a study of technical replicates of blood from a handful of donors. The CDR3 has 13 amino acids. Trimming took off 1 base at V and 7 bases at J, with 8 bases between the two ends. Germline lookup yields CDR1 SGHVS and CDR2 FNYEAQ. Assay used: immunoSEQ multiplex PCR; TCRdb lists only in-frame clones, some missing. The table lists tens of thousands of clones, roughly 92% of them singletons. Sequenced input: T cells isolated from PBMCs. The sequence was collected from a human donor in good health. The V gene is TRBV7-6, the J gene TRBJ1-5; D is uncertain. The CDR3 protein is CASSLDSGQPQHF. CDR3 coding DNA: TGTGCCAGCAGCTTAGATTCGGGGCAGCCCCAGCATTTT.